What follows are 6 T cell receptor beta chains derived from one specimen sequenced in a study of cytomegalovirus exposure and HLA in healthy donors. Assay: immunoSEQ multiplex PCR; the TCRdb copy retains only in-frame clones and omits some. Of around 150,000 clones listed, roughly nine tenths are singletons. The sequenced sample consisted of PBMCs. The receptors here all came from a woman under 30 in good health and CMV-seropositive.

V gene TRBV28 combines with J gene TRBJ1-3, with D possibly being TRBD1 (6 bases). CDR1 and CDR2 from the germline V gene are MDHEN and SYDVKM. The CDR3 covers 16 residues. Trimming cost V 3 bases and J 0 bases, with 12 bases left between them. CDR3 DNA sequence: TGTGCCAGCAGTTTGGACAGATGGAGCTCTGGAAACACCATATATTTT. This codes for CASSLDRWSSGNTIYF.

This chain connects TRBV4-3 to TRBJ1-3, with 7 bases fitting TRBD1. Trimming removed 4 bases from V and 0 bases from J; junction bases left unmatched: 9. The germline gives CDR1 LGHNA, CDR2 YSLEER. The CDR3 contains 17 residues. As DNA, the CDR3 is TGCGCCAGCAGCCCTCACCATACAGGGGCCTCTGGAAACACCATATATTTT. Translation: CASSPHHTGASGNTIYF.

CDR3 residues: CAWSVGTNYEQYF. The CDR3 nucleotides read TGTGCCTGGAGTGTAGGGACAAACTACGAGCAGTACTTC. V gene TRBV30 combines with J gene TRBJ2-7; D may be TRBD1 (6 bases). Looked up from germline, CDR1 is GTSNPN and CDR2 is SVGIG (reference sequence). The germline V and J ends were trimmed by 0 bases and 3 bases, with 9 bases remaining between them. CDR3 length: 13 amino acids.

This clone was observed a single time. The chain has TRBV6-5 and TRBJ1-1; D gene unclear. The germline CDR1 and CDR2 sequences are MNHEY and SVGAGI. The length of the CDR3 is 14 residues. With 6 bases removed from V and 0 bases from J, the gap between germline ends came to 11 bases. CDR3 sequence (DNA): TGTGCCAGCAGGGCGACGGGAATGAACACTGAAGCTTTCTTT. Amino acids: CASRATGMNTEAFF.

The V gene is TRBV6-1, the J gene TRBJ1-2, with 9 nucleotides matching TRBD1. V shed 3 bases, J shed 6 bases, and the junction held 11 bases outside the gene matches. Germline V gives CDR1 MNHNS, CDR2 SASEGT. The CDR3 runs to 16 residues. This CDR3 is CASSEGYTGGKDGYTF. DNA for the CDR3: TGTGCCAGCAGTGAGGGCTATACAGGGGGCAAGGATGGCTACACCTTC.

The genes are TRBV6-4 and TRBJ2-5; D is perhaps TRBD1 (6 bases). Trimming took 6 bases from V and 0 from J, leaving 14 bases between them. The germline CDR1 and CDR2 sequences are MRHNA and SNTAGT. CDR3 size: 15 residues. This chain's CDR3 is CASSPRQGNQETQYF. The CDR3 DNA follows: TGTGCCAGCAGCCCCCGCCAGGGGAACCAAGAGACCCAGTACTTC.